The 22 T cell receptor beta chains below were found in one sample sequenced in a study of T cell responses to AZD1222 COVID-19 vaccine (dated by TCRdb to the early 2020s). Reading the label with the study, this specimen's time point is: baseline before first vaccination. The library was prepared using the immunoSEQ multiplex PCR assay. The table comes from immuneACCESS by way of TCRdb, which keeps in-frame sequences with V and J called. Part of the clones is missing from these tables; in studies checked, under half for an unresolved V gene and the rest for unknown reasons. The sample has about 110,000 clones on record, less than 95% of them singletons. About 7.8% of the sample comes from the top ten. The sample in question was peripheral blood, obtained on day 0 of AZD1222 vaccination. The receptors were sampled from an adult in good health.

The rearrangement uses TRBV2 and TRBJ2-2; no clear D gene. The CDR3 runs to 12 residues. Trimming removed 8 bases from V and 3 bases from J, with 7 bases in between. Germline CDR1 is SNHLY and CDR2 is FYNNEI. The CDR3 DNA is TGTGCCAGCGGCCGGCACACCGGGGAGCTGTTTTTT. Protein: CASGRHTGELFF.

The chain has TRBV27 and TRBJ2-7; D might be TRBD1 (9 bases). With 0 bases removed from V and 9 bases from J, the gap between germline ends came to 18 bases. The CDR3 is 15 residues long. Germline CDR1 and CDR2: MNHEY and SMNVEV (reference sequence). The chain's CDR3 is CASSLSWDRAGGQYF. DNA for the CDR3: TGTGCCAGCAGTTTATCTTGGGACAGGGCGGGGGGGCAGTACTTC.

The V call is TRBV28, the J call TRBJ1-4; a possible D gene is TRBD1 (6 bases). With 7 bases removed from V and 3 bases from J, the gap between germline ends came to 18 bases. In germline, CDR1 is MDHEN, CDR2 SYDVKM. This CDR3 spans 16 amino acids. The CDR3 DNA sequence: TGTGCCAGCACCGTGGGGGGGGGCTCGGCTAATGAAAAACTGTTTTTT. It codes for CASTVGGGSANEKLFF.

V and J are TRBV3-1 (or the pseudogene TRBV3-2) and TRBJ1-2, with D unclear. The CDR3 loop spans 13 amino acids. Trimming left V 0 bases short and J 2 bases short, with 4 bases between. Germline assignment: CDR1 LGHDT and CDR2 YNNKEL (reference sequence). The CDR3 reads CASSQDGNYGYTF. Written as DNA, the CDR3 is TGTGCCAGCAGCCAAGATGGAAACTATGGCTACACCTTC.

The chain uses TRBV6-4 and TRBJ2-1, with 7 bases fitting TRBD2. This CDR3 has 13 amino acids. Germline CDR1 MRHNA, CDR2 SNTAGT. With 6 bases clipped from V and 5 bases from J, the junction kept 4 bases outside the gene matches. Written as DNA, the CDR3 is TGTGCCAGCAGCGGGGAGGGTCACAATGAGCAGTTCTTC. This codes for CASSGEGHNEQFF.

This clone occurred once. The V and J genes are TRBV19 and TRBJ2-1; 9 nucleotides line up with TRBD1. The CDR3 contains 14 residues. Germline CDR1 reads LNHDA; CDR2 reads SQIVND (reference sequence). V was pared by 9 bases and J by 3 bases, with 6 bases of the junction left unmatched. In DNA form, the CDR3 reads TGTGCCAGCGATCCGGGACAGGGCTACAATGAGCAGTTCTTC. This encodes CASDPGQGYNEQFF.

The chain has TRBV7-2 and TRBJ1-6; D might be TRBD1 (6 bases). V gave up 5 bases and J gave up 0 bases, with 14 bases separating them. CDR1 is SGHTA and CDR2 is FQGNSA in the germline V gene. This CDR3 is built from 17 residues. The CDR3 DNA reads as TGTGCCAGCAGCCCTCGGACAGTCAGCTCCTATAATTCACCCCTCCACTTT. It specifies CASSPRTVSSYNSPLHF.

J is TRBJ1-2 and V is TRBV6-5, with 9 bases fitting TRBD1. The CDR3 runs 14 residues. Germline CDR1 is MNHEY and CDR2 is SVGAGI. V lost 5 bases to trimming and J lost 5 bases; unmatched junction nucleotides: 6. The CDR3 reads CASSQDRGKYGYTF. Here the CDR3 DNA reads TGTGCCAGCAGTCAGGACAGGGGCAAATATGGCTACACCTTC.

V is TRBV6-5 and J is TRBJ1-1, with a possible D match to TRBD1 (5 bases). V was clipped by 0 bases and J by 0 bases, with 11 bases between them. CDR3 size: 16 residues. From germline, CDR1 is MNHEY and CDR2 SVGAGI. The CDR3 loop is CASSYSTGGMNTEAFF. In DNA form, the CDR3 reads TGTGCCAGCAGTTACTCGACGGGGGGAATGAACACTGAAGCTTTCTTT.

The rearrangement uses TRBV11-3 and TRBJ1-1; TRBD1 matches at 10 bases. There are 16 residues in the CDR3. The V and J ends lost 6 bases and 6 bases, in that order; junction bases with no gene match: 13. Germline CDR1 reads SGHNT; CDR2 reads YENEEA. CDR3 amino acids: CASRGNDRGRGSEAFF. The CDR3 nucleotides read TGTGCCAGCAGGGGGAACGACAGGGGGCGCGGGTCTGAAGCTTTCTTT.

This chain joins TRBV5-1 and TRBJ1-4; D unresolved. The CDR3 runs to 13 residues. The germline CDR1 and CDR2 sequences are SGHRS and YFSETQ. V was cut by 5 bases and J by 0 bases, with 5 bases left in between. In DNA, the CDR3 is TGCGCCAGCAGGGCCACAACTAATGAAAAACTGTTTTTT. This translates into CASRATTNEKLFF.

In this sample, this clone turned up once. This chain uses TRBV9 with TRBJ2-3; D may match TRBD1 or TRBD2 (5 bases each). Per germline, CDR1 SGDLS and CDR2 YYNGEE. This CDR3 comprises 15 residues. V was cut by 0 bases and J by 9 bases, with 17 bases left in between. Here the CDR3 reads CASSVGGTPVGTQYF. The CDR3 bases are TGTGCCAGCAGCGTAGGGGGGACGCCGGTCGGGACGCAGTATTTT.

This clone was seen a single time. This chain uses TRBV5-4 with TRBJ1-1; D is unclear. The germline CDR1 and CDR2 sequences are SGHNT and YYREEE (reference sequence). V lost 3 bases to trimming and J lost 2 bases, with 5 bases between them. The CDR3 contains 12 residues. CDR3 bases: TGTGCCAGCAGCTCAGTCAACACTGAAGCTTTCTTT. As protein: CASSSVNTEAFF.

This clone was observed once. The rearrangement uses TRBV18 and TRBJ1-1; no reliable D call. The ends were cut back, 0 bases at V and 3 bases at J, with 2 bases in the middle. Germline CDR1 KGHSH, CDR2 LQKENI. The CDR3 totals 12 residues. CDR3 sequence reads: CASSPPYTEAFF. Here the CDR3 DNA reads TGTGCCAGCTCACCACCTTACACTGAAGCTTTCTTT.

The DNA for the CDR3 is TGTGCCATCGGACTGCCGGAGACTGAAGCTTTCTTT. Translation: CAIGLPETEAFF. The chain carries TRBV7-9 and TRBJ1-1; no reliable D call. CDR3 length equals 12 residues. V lost 10 bases and J lost 5, with 14 bases in between. Germline V lookup: CDR1 SEHNR, CDR2 FQNEAQ (reference sequence).

V usage is TRBV6-5 and J usage is TRBJ1-4, with TRBD1 matching 7 bases. V shed 4 bases, J shed 11 bases, and the junction held 10 bases outside the gene matches. This CDR3 spans 14 amino acids. Germline V CDR1 and CDR2: MNHEY, SVGAGI. The CDR3 coding sequence is TGTGCCAGCAGTTTGACAGGGCAACGAGGGAAACTGTTTTTT. Translation: CASSLTGQRGKLFF.

V usage is TRBV12-5 and J usage is TRBJ1-6; no firm D call. CDR1 is LGHNT, CDR2 FRNRAP, per germline. The CDR3 consists of 15 residues. Trimming removed 3 bases at V and 7 bases at J, with 13 bases between. The CDR3 reads CASGLVMRENSPLHF. CDR3 sequence (DNA): TGTGCTAGTGGTTTAGTTATGAGGGAGAATTCACCCCTCCACTTT.

J is TRBJ2-7 and V is TRBV3-1 (or the pseudogene TRBV3-2); D gene unclear. The ends were cut back, 0 bases at V and 1 base at J, with 10 bases in the middle. The CDR3 has 15 residues. Per the germline V gene, CDR1 is LGHDT and CDR2 is YNNKEL (reference sequence). CDR3 DNA: TGTGCCAGCAGCCAAGATCAGCTCGGTTCCTACGAGCAGTACTTC. Translation: CASSQDQLGSYEQYF.

The rearrangement joins TRBV5-1 to TRBJ1-1; no firm D call. Germline assignment: CDR1 SGHRS and CDR2 YFSETQ. Trimming removed 1 base from V and 3 bases from J, with 7 bases in between. The CDR3 runs 13 residues. The CDR3 here is CASSLRGYTEAFF. The DNA of the CDR3 is TGCGCCAGCAGCTTGCGAGGGTACACTGAAGCTTTCTTT.

The chain is built from TRBV6-4 and TRBJ2-2; tentatively, D is TRBD2 (6 bases). Trimming took off 2 bases at V and 6 bases at J, with 16 bases between the two ends. Germline V gene sequence: CDR1 MRHNA, CDR2 SNTAGT. The CDR3 extends over 16 amino acids. CDR3 residues: CASSDGHGGRAGELFF. The CDR3 region has the DNA TGTGCCAGCAGTGACGGTCACGGGGGTCGGGCCGGGGAGCTGTTTTTT.

This clone was seen more than once but under ten times. This chain connects TRBV10-1 to TRBJ2-2, with D possibly TRBD2 on 5 matching bases. With 3 bases removed from V and 6 bases from J, the gap between germline ends came to 11 bases. Germline CDR1 is WNHNN and CDR2 is SYGVQD (reference sequence). The CDR3 has 14 amino acids. Written as DNA, the CDR3 is TGCGCCAGCAGTGACAGCTTGGAGGCCGGGGAGCTGTTTTTT. Protein sequence: CASSDSLEAGELFF.

The V gene is TRBV12-5, the J gene TRBJ1-3; D is perhaps TRBD1 (6 bases). The CDR3 loop spans 16 amino acids. The V and J ends lost 2 bases and 0 bases respectively, with 11 bases between them. Germline V gene lookup returns CDR1 LGHNT and CDR2 FRNRAP. CDR3 in amino acids: CASGLQGSHSGNTIYF. CDR3 sequence (DNA): TGTGCTAGTGGTTTGCAGGGGAGTCACTCTGGAAACACCATATATTTT.